Listed below are T cell receptor beta chains from one sample, sequenced in a study of spatial heterogeneity in lung cancer. From the 5' RACE reads, TCRdb called clonotypes with MiXCR, one entry per CDR3 protein. This sample has fewer than 20,000 distinct CDR3 sequences; approximately 7% occur once, and the top ten carry roughly 21%. The sample here was lung tumor tissue, taken at surgery. Receptors were obtained from a female donor with early-stage non-small cell lung cancer. Each CDR3 is given with its conserved first and last residue. Each record gives: D gene, CDR3 length, clone size, V gene, J gene, CDR3 DNA, CDR3 protein. The D gene is left open where the match is weak. Some rows mark clone size as missing; the rest say once, few, many or name a class of expanded clone.

D: .; length: 16; size: few; V: TRBV20-1; J: TRBJ2-3; DNA: TGCAGTGCTAGCTATACCCAGGGCAGCCCCACAGATACGCAGTATTTT; CDR3: CSASYTQGSPTDTQYF
D: .; length: 15; size: .; V: TRBV5-4; J: TRBJ2-3; DNA: TGTGCCAGCAGCCCGGGACGGAAAAGCACAGATACGCAGTATTTT; CDR3: CASSPGRKSTDTQYF
D: .; length: 13; size: many; V: TRBV11-1; J: TRBJ1-1; DNA: TGTGCCAGCAGCTCTAAAGTGAACACTGAAGCTTTCTTT; CDR3: CASSSKVNTEAFF
D: .; length: 14; size: many; V: TRBV7-2; J: TRBJ2-6; DNA: TGTGCCAGCACTCGGAGGTCGCAGGTCAACGTCCTGACTTTC; CDR3: CASTRRSQVNVLTF
D: TRBD2; length: 16; size: many; V: TRBV4-2; J: TRBJ2-2; DNA: TGTGCCAGCAGCCAAGATGCAGGCGGGGGGCCCGGGGAGCTGTTTTTT; CDR3: CASSQDAGGGPGELFF
D: .; length: 15; size: many; V: TRBV21-1; J: TRBJ1-1; DNA: TGTGCCAGCAGAGGGCCGGGGGGAGTGAACACTGAAGCTTTCTTT; CDR3: CASRGPGGVNTEAFF
D: TRBD1; length: 14; size: many; V: TRBV7-2; J: TRBJ1-2; DNA: TGTGCCAGCAGCCCGAGGGACAGTGCAGGTGGCTACACCTTC; CDR3: CASSPRDSAGGYTF
D: TRBD1; length: 14; size: many; V: TRBV12-3/TRBV12-4; J: TRBJ1-2; DNA: TGTGCCAGCAGCGGGACAGGGAATAACTATGGCTACACCTTC; CDR3: CASSGTGNNYGYTF
D: TRBD1; length: 14; size: many; V: TRBV5-6; J: TRBJ1-4; DNA: TGTGCCAGCAGCTTGGGGACAGGGGATGAAAAACTGTTTTTT; CDR3: CASSLGTGDEKLFF
D: TRBD1; length: 16; size: many; V: TRBV7-8; J: TRBJ1-4; DNA: TGTGCCAGCAGCCCTCCGGGACAGGTTTCAGGGGAAAAACTGTTTTTT; CDR3: CASSPPGQVSGEKLFF
D: .; length: 12; size: .; V: TRBV12-3/TRBV12-4; J: TRBJ1-6; DNA: TGTGCCAGCACGGACATGTCCTCACCCCTCCACTTT; CDR3: CASTDMSSPLHF
D: TRBD2; length: 17; size: few; V: TRBV7-2; J: TRBJ2-3; DNA: TGTGCCAGCAGCCTCCGGGGGAGCGGGGGGTCGAGAAATACGCAGTATTTT; CDR3: CASSLRGSGGSRNTQYF
D: .; length: 15; size: many; V: TRBV9; J: TRBJ1-5; DNA: TGTGCCAGCAGCGTAGGGTCGGGGTTAGATCAGCCCCGGCATTTT; CDR3: CASSVGSGLDQPRHF
D: .; length: 13; size: .; V: TRBV5-4; J: TRBJ1-2; DNA: TGTGCCAGCAGCTTTTTACAGAACTATGGCTACACCTTC; CDR3: CASSFLQNYGYTF
D: .; length: 14; size: many; V: TRBV6-1; J: TRBJ2-2; DNA: TGTGCCAGCAGGACGGACGGATTGACTGGGGAGCTGTTTTTT; CDR3: CASRTDGLTGELFF
D: TRBD1; length: 16; size: many; V: TRBV9; J: TRBJ1-2; DNA: TGTGCCAGCAGCGCAAACAGGGGGAGGTACGGCTATGGCTACACCTTC; CDR3: CASSANRGRYGYGYTF
D: TRBD2; length: 15; size: .; V: TRBV5-1; J: TRBJ2-1; DNA: TGCGCCAGCAGAGCCCTAGCGGGGTCCTACAATGAGCAGTTCTTC; CDR3: CASRALAGSYNEQFF
D: .; length: 11; size: many; V: TRBV12-3/TRBV12-4; J: TRBJ2-7; DNA: TGTGCCAGCAGTTCCAGGTACGAGCAGTACTTC; CDR3: CASSSRYEQYF
D: .; length: 15; size: many; V: TRBV7-2; J: TRBJ1-1; DNA: TGTGCCAGCACCAAGGGGGGGGCCCTTCTCGCTGAAGCTTTCTTT; CDR3: CASTKGGALLAEAFF
D: TRBD2; length: 13; size: .; V: TRBV20-1; J: TRBJ2-3; DNA: TGCAGTGCTGACGGCCTAGCGGCAGATACGCAGTATTTT; CDR3: CSADGLAADTQYF
D: .; length: 14; size: many; V: TRBV9; J: TRBJ1-1; DNA: TGTGCCAGCAGCGGACAGGCCTTGAACACTGAAGCTTTCTTT; CDR3: CASSGQALNTEAFF
D: TRBD2; length: 14; size: many; V: TRBV11-2; J: TRBJ2-5; DNA: TGTGCCAGCAGCTTAGGGCTAGCGGGGGCCTCGCAGTACTTC; CDR3: CASSLGLAGASQYF
D: .; length: 15; size: many; V: TRBV20-1; J: TRBJ1-3; DNA: TGCAGTGCCCCGGATTTTAGGGGAGGGGGAAACACCATATATTTT; CDR3: CSAPDFRGGGNTIYF
D: .; length: 12; size: many; V: TRBV5-1; J: TRBJ1-2; DNA: TGCGCCAGCAGCTTGGACACTTATGGCTACACCTTC; CDR3: CASSLDTYGYTF
D: .; length: 13; size: .; V: TRBV7-3; J: TRBJ2-2; DNA: TGTGCCAGCAGCTTCTCTTCCGGCGGGGAGCTGTTTTTT; CDR3: CASSFSSGGELFF
D: TRBD1; length: 15; size: many; V: TRBV24-1; J: TRBJ2-5; DNA: TGTGCCACCAGTGGAACCGGGACAGGGGAAGAGACCCAGTACTTC; CDR3: CATSGTGTGEETQYF
D: .; length: 12; size: many; V: TRBV6-5; J: TRBJ2-2; DNA: TGTGCCAGCAGTCGAGACAGTGGGGAGCTGTTTTTT; CDR3: CASSRDSGELFF
D: TRBD2; length: 14; size: many; V: TRBV3-1; J: TRBJ2-3; DNA: TGTGCCAGCAGCCCGGGGGGGAGCACAGATACGCAGTATTTT; CDR3: CASSPGGSTDTQYF
D: .; length: 15; size: medium-sized; V: TRBV7-3; J: TRBJ2-1; DNA: TGTGCCAGCAGCTTAATTGGGGGGTCCTACAATGAGCAGTTCTTC; CDR3: CASSLIGGSYNEQFF
D: .; length: 12; size: many; V: TRBV28; J: TRBJ2-4; DNA: TGTGCCAGCAGTTTAGGGGAAAACATTCAGTACTTC; CDR3: CASSLGENIQYF
D: .; length: 13; size: medium-sized; V: TRBV19; J: TRBJ2-5; DNA: TGTGCCAGTAGTATAGTACTCCAAGAGACCCAGTACTTC; CDR3: CASSIVLQETQYF
D: .; length: 11; size: few; V: TRBV6-5; J: TRBJ1-1; DNA: TGTGCCAGCAGCACCAAGACTGAAGCTTTCTTT; CDR3: CASSTKTEAFF
D: .; length: 13; size: few; V: TRBV7-3; J: TRBJ1-1; DNA: TGTGCCAGCAGCTCACTGCTACAGGGAGAAGCTTTCTTT; CDR3: CASSSLLQGEAFF
D: .; length: 17; size: many; V: TRBV6-2/TRBV6-3; J: TRBJ2-1; DNA: TGTGCCAGCAGTTACGCGGTCTCTAGCGTAGCCTACAATGAGCAGTTCTTC; CDR3: CASSYAVSSVAYNEQFF
D: .; length: 14; size: many; V: TRBV20-1; J: TRBJ2-1; DNA: TGCAGTGCTAGAGATCCTTCTGTACAGGACAAGCTTTTCTTC; CDR3: CSARDPSVQDKLFF
D: .; length: 12; size: many; V: TRBV12-3/TRBV12-4; J: TRBJ2-3; DNA: TGTGCCAGCAGCCTCGGCGGAGATACGCAGTATTTT; CDR3: CASSLGGDTQYF
D: .; length: 16; size: .; V: TRBV12-3/TRBV12-4; J: TRBJ2-2; DNA: TGTGCCAGCAGTTTAGGAGGCAGTCTAAACACCGGGGAGCTGTTTTTT; CDR3: CASSLGGSLNTGELFF
D: TRBD2; length: 17; size: many; V: TRBV9; J: TRBJ2-7; DNA: TGTGCCAGCAGCGTAGAACTCCAGCGGGGGTTCTCCTACGAGCAGTACTTC; CDR3: CASSVELQRGFSYEQYF
D: TRBD1; length: 14; size: many; V: TRBV12-3/TRBV12-4; J: TRBJ1-6; DNA: TGTGCCAGCAGCCTTACAGGGGGCGGTTCACCCCTCCACTTT; CDR3: CASSLTGGGSPLHF
D: TRBD1; length: 14; size: many; V: TRBV20-1; J: TRBJ1-4; DNA: TGCAGTGCGGAAACAGGGGGGGAGAATGAAAAACTGTTTTTT; CDR3: CSAETGGENEKLFF